The entry below describes one T cell receptor (beta chain). The table came from immunoSEQ multiplex PCR; TCRdb's copy has only in-frame clones and leaves some out. The profile shows 31,000 or so clones, roughly 83% of them singletons. This record comes from a study of OX40 agonist ivuxolimab in advanced cancers. At cycle 4 day 1, cycle 7 day 1, and baseline, blood was sampled. From germline, CDR1 is SGHRS and CDR2 YFSETQ. This CDR3 contains 17 residues. With 0 bases clipped from V and 2 bases from J, the junction kept 4 bases outside the gene matches. The clonotype comes from an adult with an advanced solid tumor such as melanoma, head and neck, liver or kidney cancer. The source material was CD4+ or CD8+ T cells sorted from blood, sampled in a trial of the OX40 agonist ivuxolimab. V and J are TRBV5-1 and TRBJ2-3; 12 bases agree with TRBD2. This chain's CDR3 is CASSLGLAGANTDTQYF. The CDR3 DNA reads TGCGCCAGCAGCTTGGGACTAGCGGGGGCCAACACAGATACGCAGTATTTT.